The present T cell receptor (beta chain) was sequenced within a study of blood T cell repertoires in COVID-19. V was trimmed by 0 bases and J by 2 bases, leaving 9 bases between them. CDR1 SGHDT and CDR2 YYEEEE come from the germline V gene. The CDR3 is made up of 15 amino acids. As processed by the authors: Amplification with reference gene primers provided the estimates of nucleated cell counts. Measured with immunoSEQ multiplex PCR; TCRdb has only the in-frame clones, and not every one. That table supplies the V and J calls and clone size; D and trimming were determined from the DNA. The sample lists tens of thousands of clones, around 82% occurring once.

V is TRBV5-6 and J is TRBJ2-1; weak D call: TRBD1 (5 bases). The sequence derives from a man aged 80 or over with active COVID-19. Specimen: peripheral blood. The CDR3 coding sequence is TGTGCCAGCAGCTTGGGTCAGGGTCCCTACAATGAGCAGTTCTTC. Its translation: CASSLGQGPYNEQFF.